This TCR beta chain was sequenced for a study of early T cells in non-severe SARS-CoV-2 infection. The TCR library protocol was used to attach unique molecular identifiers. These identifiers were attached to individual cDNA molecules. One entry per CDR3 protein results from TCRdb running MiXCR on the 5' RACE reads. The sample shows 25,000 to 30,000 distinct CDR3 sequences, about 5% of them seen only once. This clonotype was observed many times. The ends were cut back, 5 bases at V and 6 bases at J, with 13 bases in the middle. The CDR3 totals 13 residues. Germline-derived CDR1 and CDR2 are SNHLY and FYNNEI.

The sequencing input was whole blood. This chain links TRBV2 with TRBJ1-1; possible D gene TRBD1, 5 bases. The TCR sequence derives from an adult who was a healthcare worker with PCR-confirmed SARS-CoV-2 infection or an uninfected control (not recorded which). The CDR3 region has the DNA TGTGCCAGCAGTCGGGGCGCATTCGCTGAAGCTTTCTTT. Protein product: CASSRGAFAEAFF.